One sample yielded the 23 T cell receptor beta chains listed below, sequenced in a study of TIL therapy for anti-PD-1-resistant metastatic lung cancer. Time point here: pre-treatment sample, taken before nivolumab and TIL therapy. The tumor samples were excised metastases, mostly pleural nodules or supraclavicular lymph nodes. The immunoSEQ assay was v3. Sequencing used immunoSEQ multiplex PCR; TCRdb keeps in-frame clones, though not all of them. Here the sample spans more than 5,000 clones, 60% to 80% being singletons. The specimen was tumor tissue, collected at baseline. These receptors all come from a person aged 25-85 years with non-small cell lung cancer.

This clone was seen a few times. The CDR3 nucleotides are TGTGCCAGCAGTACCGCCGGACAGGCCACCTCCTACGAGCAGTACTTC. This gives the protein CASSTAGQATSYEQYF. This chain links TRBV6-6 with TRBJ2-7; 7 positions agree with TRBD1. The germline gives CDR1 MNHNY, CDR2 SVGAGI (reference sequence). J gave up 0 bases and V 5 bases, and 10 bases lay outside the gene matches. This CDR3 spans 16 amino acids.

V is TRBV28 and J is TRBJ1-3, with a possible D match to TRBD1 (5 bases). CDR1 is MDHEN and CDR2 is SYDVKM in the germline V gene. Deletions cut 8 bases from V and 8 bases from J, with 13 bases between. The CDR3 covers 12 residues. CDR3 amino acids: CASSGPGDTIYF. CDR3 DNA sequence: TGTGCCAGCTCCGGACCGGGGGACACCATATATTTT.

This clone has more than one count but fewer than ten. The gene calls are TRBV2 and TRBJ1-1; D remains unclear. The CDR3 extends over 16 amino acids. V dropped 2 bases and J dropped 2 bases, with 15 bases sitting between them. Per the germline V gene, CDR1 is SNHLY and CDR2 is FYNNEI. The CDR3 DNA reads TGTGCCAGCAGTGAAATGAAACCCTATATTAACACTGAAGCTTTCTTT. Its translation is CASSEMKPYINTEAFF.

The chain links TRBV15 to TRBJ2-7; D might be TRBD1 (7 bases). The CDR3 sequence is 15 residues long. Germline values: CDR1 LNHNV, CDR2 YYDKDF (reference sequence). V lost 0 bases to trimming and J lost 4 bases, with 13 bases between them. The CDR3 sequence is CATSRDRGRRYEQYF. The DNA for the CDR3 is TGTGCCACCAGCAGAGACAGGGGGAGGCGTTACGAGCAGTACTTC.

By share, this clone counts as medium-sized (0.01 to 0.1%). The chain carries TRBV7-9 and TRBJ1-6; 10 positions agree with TRBD1. This CDR3 comprises 15 residues. J was trimmed by 8 bases and V by 2 bases; bases with no gene match: 3. The germline CDR1 and CDR2 sequences are SEHNR and FQNEAQ (reference sequence). CDR3 sequence: CASSLFGQGDSPLHF. The DNA of the CDR3 is TGTGCCAGCAGCTTATTTGGACAGGGGGATTCACCCCTCCACTTT.

This chain connects TRBV19 to TRBJ2-6; TRBD1 aligns across 9 bases. The length of the CDR3 is 17 residues. Trimming removed 5 bases from V and 3 bases from J; junction bases left unmatched: 8. CDR1 and CDR2 (germline): LNHDA, SQIVND (reference sequence). Here the CDR3 reads CASSPGQGTYGANVLTF. The CDR3 DNA reads TGTGCCAGTAGTCCGGGACAGGGAACTTATGGGGCCAACGTCCTGACTTTC.

The chain joins TRBV18 to TRBJ2-4; 15 bases fit TRBD2. Trimming cost V 4 bases and J 1 base; bases outside gene matches: 2. CDR1 and CDR2 (germline): KGHSH, LQKENI. The CDR3 runs to 17 residues. The CDR3 nucleotides are TGTGCCAGCTCACAAGGACTAGCGGGAGGGGCCAAAAACATTCAGTACTTC. Its translation is CASSQGLAGGAKNIQYF.

Details on this clone: The CDR3 ends on some other residue instead of the conserved phenylalanine or tryptophan, so this is likely a read error. Because the CDR3's place on the DNA is in doubt, the DNA is left out and the CDR3 is given as listed by TCRdb. The chain couples TRBV25-1 to TRBJ2-3. Germline CDR1 and CDR2: MGHDK and SYGVNS. Including both end residues, the CDR3 is 12 amino acids long. CDR3 amino acids: CASSEYGPPQLI.

CDR3 region: CAKRGAWPYEQYF. CDR3 DNA sequence: TGTGCCAAAAGGGGGGCCTGGCCCTACGAGCAGTACTTC. The chain joins TRBV19 to TRBJ2-7; D possibly matches TRBD1 or TRBD2 (6 bases each). The V end lost 10 bases, the J end lost 2 bases, and 15 bases lay between the germline ends. This CDR3 comprises 13 residues. Germline lookup yields CDR1 LNHDA and CDR2 SQIVND (reference sequence).

This clone was seen more than once but under ten times. This chain joins TRBV19 and TRBJ2-2, with D unclear. CDR3 length: 13 amino acids. V gave up 6 bases and J gave up 3 bases, with 8 bases separating them. CDR1 is LNHDA and CDR2 is SQIVND in the germline V gene (reference sequence). The CDR3 reads CASSPTHTGELFF. The CDR3 DNA sequence: TGTGCCAGTAGCCCCACCCACACCGGGGAGCTGTTTTTT.

The sample holds a few counts of this clone. The chain recombines TRBV7-9 with TRBJ1-5; possible D gene TRBD1, 5 bases. The CDR3 is made up of 14 amino acids. V was clipped by 5 bases and J by 4 bases, with 12 bases between them. Germline V gives CDR1 SEHNR, CDR2 FQNEAQ (reference sequence). The CDR3 here is CASSKYGGNQPQHF. In DNA, the CDR3 is TGTGCCAGCAGCAAGTATGGGGGTAATCAGCCCCAGCATTTT.

The rearrangement joins TRBV14 to TRBJ2-5; D is uncertain. V was pared by 2 bases and J by 3 bases, with 10 bases between. CDR3 size: 14 residues. Germline V gene data show CDR1 as SGHDN and CDR2 as FVKESK. The CDR3 DNA sequence: TGTGCCAGCAGCCAAAGAGCGTACAAAGAGACCCAGTACTTC. Translated, it gives CASSQRAYKETQYF.

J is TRBJ2-5 and V is TRBV30; D not resolved. V was cut by 1 base and J by 4 bases, with 13 bases left in between. The CDR3 covers 14 residues. Germline V CDR1 and CDR2: GTSNPN, SVGIG (reference sequence). In DNA form, the CDR3 reads TGTGCCTGGAGTGCTAACAGCATCACAGAGACCCAGTACTTC. It is translated as CAWSANSITETQYF. The full variable domain, with the rest looked up from reference TRBV30 and TRBJ2-5, is SQTIHQWPATLVQPVGSPLSLECTVEGTSNPNLYWYRQAAGRGLQLLFYSVGIGQISSEVPQNLSASRPQDRQFILSSKKLLLSDSGFYLCAWSANSITETQYFGPGTRLLVL.

This chain joins TRBV7-9 and TRBJ2-1, with D hard to call. This CDR3 has 14 amino acids. The germline V and J ends were trimmed by 1 base and 8 bases, with 12 bases remaining between them. CDR1 and CDR2 (germline): SEHNR, FQNEAQ (reference sequence). The CDR3 loop reads CASSLVISKDEQFF. The CDR3 bases are TGTGCCAGCAGCTTAGTAATCAGTAAAGATGAGCAGTTCTTC.

J is TRBJ1-5 and V is TRBV19; tentatively, D is TRBD1 (6 bases). V was clipped by 8 bases and J by 4 bases, with 15 bases between them. Looked up from germline, CDR1 is LNHDA and CDR2 is SQIVND (reference sequence). This CDR3 has 14 amino acids. CDR3 coding DNA: TGTGCCAGTTCCCAGGGGTGGGGGAATCAGCCCCAGCATTTT. It specifies CASSQGWGNQPQHF.

The genes are TRBV6-1 and TRBJ2-1, with 9 bases fitting TRBD2. The germline V gene encodes CDR1 MNHNS and CDR2 SASEGT. Trimming cost V 0 bases and J 6 bases; bases outside gene matches: 3. This CDR3 has 15 residues. The DNA for the CDR3 is TGTGCCAGCAGTGAAGCTAGCGGGGGATTCAATGAGCAGTTCTTC. This codes for CASSEASGGFNEQFF.

This clone occurred a few times. This chain joins TRBV7-9 and TRBJ1-5; TRBD1 agrees at 9 bases. The J segment lost 6 bases and the V segment lost 2 bases, leaving 5 bases of the junction unmatched. This CDR3 contains 15 residues. Germline V lookup: CDR1 SEHNR, CDR2 FQNEAQ (reference sequence). As DNA, the CDR3 is TGTGCCAGCAGCTTAACAGGGGGCCTTGGTCAGCCCCAGCATTTT. This codes for CASSLTGGLGQPQHF.

The V and J genes are TRBV28 and TRBJ2-4, with D possibly TRBD2 on 5 matching bases. The CDR3 is 14 amino acids. Germline V gives CDR1 MDHEN, CDR2 SYDVKM. V was cut by 3 bases and J by 0 bases, with 6 bases left in between. CDR3 sequence: CASSLRVAKNIQYF. The CDR3 nucleotides are TGTGCCAGCAGTTTGCGGGTAGCCAAAAACATTCAGTACTTC.

V and J are TRBV11-2 and TRBJ2-1; D remains unclear. CDR1 and CDR2 from the germline V gene are SGHAT and FQNNGV. V dropped 0 bases and J dropped 1 base, with 10 bases sitting between them. The CDR3 runs to 16 residues. In DNA form, the CDR3 reads TGTGCCAGCAGCTTAGATCCAGGTGTTTCCTACAATGAGCAGTTCTTC. Translating it yields CASSLDPGVSYNEQFF.

The chain has TRBV6-4 and TRBJ2-3, with 7 bases lining up with TRBD2. V shed 5 bases, J shed 2 bases, and the junction held 7 bases outside the gene matches. The CDR3 extends over 15 amino acids. The V gene's germline CDR1 is MRHNA and CDR2 SNTAGT. The CDR3 DNA follows: TGTGCCAGCAGTCCCACAGCGGGGTCCACAGATACGCAGTATTTT. Protein sequence: CASSPTAGSTDTQYF.

The chain joins TRBV6-6 to TRBJ1-2; TRBD1 is a possible D gene (5 bases). Trimming took 5 bases from V and 5 from J, leaving 15 bases between them. The CDR3 is 14 residues long. Germline loops: CDR1 MNHNY, CDR2 SVGAGI (reference sequence). CDR3 sequence reads: CASSPGTSTYGYTF. Written as DNA, the CDR3 is TGTGCCAGCAGTCCTGGGACCTCTACATATGGCTACACCTTC.

This clone was found a few times. This chain links TRBV5-1 with TRBJ1-5; 8 nucleotides line up with TRBD1. This CDR3 is built from 17 residues. Trimming took 4 bases from V and 2 from J; bases not matched to a gene: 11. CDR1 is SGHRS and CDR2 is YFSETQ in the germline V gene. CDR3 sequence (DNA): TGCGCCAGCAGCCCCCAACCTTCGGACAGGGGCAATCAGCCCCAGCATTTT. As protein: CASSPQPSDRGNQPQHF.

This clone was counted between two and nine times. V usage is TRBV2 and J usage is TRBJ1-3, with a tentative D call TRBD1 (6 bases). Trimming shortened V by 6 bases and J by 0 bases, and 12 bases separated the two germline ends. The CDR3 totals 15 residues. The V gene's germline CDR1 is SNHLY and CDR2 FYNNEI. The CDR3 nucleotides read TGTGCCAGCAGCCTTGGAGGGGGCTCTGGAAACACCATATATTTT. Translated: CASSLGGGSGNTIYF.